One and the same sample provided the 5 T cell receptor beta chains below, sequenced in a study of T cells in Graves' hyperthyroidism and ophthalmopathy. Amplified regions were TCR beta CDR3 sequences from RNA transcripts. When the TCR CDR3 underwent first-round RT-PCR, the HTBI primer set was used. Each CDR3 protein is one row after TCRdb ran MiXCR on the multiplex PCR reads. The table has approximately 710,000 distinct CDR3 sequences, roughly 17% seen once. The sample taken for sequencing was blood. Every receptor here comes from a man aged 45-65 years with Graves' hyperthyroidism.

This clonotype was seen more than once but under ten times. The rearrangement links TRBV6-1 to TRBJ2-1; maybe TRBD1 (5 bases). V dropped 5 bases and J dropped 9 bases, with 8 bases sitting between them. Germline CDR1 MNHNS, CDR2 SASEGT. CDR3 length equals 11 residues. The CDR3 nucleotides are TGTGCCAGCAGTACGCAGGGTGAGCAGTTCTTC. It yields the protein CASSTQGEQFF.

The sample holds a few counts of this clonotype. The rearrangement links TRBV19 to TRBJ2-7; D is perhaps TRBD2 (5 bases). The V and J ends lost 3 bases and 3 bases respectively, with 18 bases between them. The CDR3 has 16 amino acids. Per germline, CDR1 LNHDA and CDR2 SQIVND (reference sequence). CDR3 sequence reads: CASSMKREVFIYEQYF. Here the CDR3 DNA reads TGTGCCAGTAGTATGAAACGGGAAGTCTTTATCTACGAGCAGTACTTC. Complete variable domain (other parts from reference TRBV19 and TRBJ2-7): DGGITQSPKYLFRKEGQNVTLSCEQNLNHDAMYWYRQDPGQGLRLIYYSQIVNDFQKGDIAEGYSVSREKKESFPLTVTSAQKNPTAFYLCASSMKREVFIYEQYFGPGTRLTVT.

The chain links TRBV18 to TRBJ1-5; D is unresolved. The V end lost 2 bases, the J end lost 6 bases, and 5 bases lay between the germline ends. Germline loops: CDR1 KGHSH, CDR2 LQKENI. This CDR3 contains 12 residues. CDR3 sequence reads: CASSPLGQPQHF. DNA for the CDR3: TGTGCCAGCTCACCATTAGGTCAGCCCCAGCATTTT.

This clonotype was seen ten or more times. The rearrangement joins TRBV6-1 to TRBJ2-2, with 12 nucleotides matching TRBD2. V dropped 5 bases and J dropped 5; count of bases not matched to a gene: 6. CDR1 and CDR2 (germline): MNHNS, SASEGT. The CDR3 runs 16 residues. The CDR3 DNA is TGTGCCAGCAGTTTCGGACTAGCGGGACGAACCGGGGAGCTGTTTTTT. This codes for CASSFGLAGRTGELFF.

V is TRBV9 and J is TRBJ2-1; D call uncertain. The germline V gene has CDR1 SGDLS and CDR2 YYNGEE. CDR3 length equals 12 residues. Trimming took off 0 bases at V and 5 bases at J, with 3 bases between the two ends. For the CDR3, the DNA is TGTGCCAGCAGCGTAGTACACAATGAGCAGTTCTTC. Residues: CASSVVHNEQFF.